What follows are 28 T cell receptor beta chains derived from one specimen sequenced in a study of blood T cell repertoires in COVID-19 (dated by TCRdb to about 2020). Library method: the immunoSEQ multiplex PCR assay. TCRdb provides this immuneACCESS table in a form limited to in-frame rearrangements. Some clones are lacking; in checked studies, under half of them reflect an unresolved V gene, and why the rest are absent is not known. The sample records around 320,000 clones, around nine tenths of which are singletons. About 4% of the sample is held by the ten biggest clonotypes. The sequencing input was PBMCs or T cells enriched from blood (not recorded which). The receptors stem from a woman aged 25 to 39 who had been exposed to COVID-19.

CDR3 residues: CASSPPTGGWAPLHF. The DNA of the CDR3 is TGTGCCAGCAGCCCCCCCACAGGGGGTTGGGCACCCCTCCACTTT. This chain joins TRBV13 and TRBJ1-6; 8 positions agree with TRBD1. The CDR3 runs to 15 residues. Germline loops: CDR1 PRHDT, CDR2 FYEKMQ (reference sequence). V lost 5 bases, J lost 11 bases, and 11 bases stayed unmatched.

Only one count was recorded for this clone. The chain employs TRBV6-5 and TRBJ2-1; 7 bases agree with TRBD2. CDR1 MNHEY and CDR2 SVGAGI come from the germline V gene. The V and J ends lost 8 bases and 3 bases, in that order; junction bases with no gene match: 7. The CDR3 is made up of 14 amino acids. CDR3 loop: CASRGLTLYNEQFF. DNA for the CDR3: TGTGCCAGCCGGGGACTAACTCTCTACAATGAGCAGTTCTTC.

The V gene is TRBV5-1, the J gene TRBJ1-3; D might be TRBD1 (6 bases). The V and J ends lost 1 base and 4 bases respectively, with 12 bases between them. The CDR3 runs to 15 residues. Looked up from germline, CDR1 is SGHRS and CDR2 is YFSETQ. For the CDR3, the DNA is TGCGCCAGCAGCTTGTCAGGGGTTGCGGGAAACACCATATATTTT. Encoded protein: CASSLSGVAGNTIYF.

This chain joins TRBV4-1 and TRBJ2-1; possible D gene TRBD2, 6 bases. Germline-derived CDR1 and CDR2 are MGHRA and YSYEKL. V was trimmed by 2 bases and J by 5 bases, leaving 16 bases between them. The CDR3 contains 16 residues. For the CDR3, the DNA is TGCGCCAGCAGCCAACCGACCCGGAGACTAGACAATGAGCAGTTCTTC. Translation gives CASSQPTRRLDNEQFF.

The chain joins TRBV28 to TRBJ2-7; a weak D match, TRBD2 (7 bases). CDR1 and CDR2 from the germline V gene are MDHEN and SYDVKM. The CDR3 runs to 15 residues. V was pared by 5 bases and J by 4 bases, with 18 bases between. Here the CDR3 reads CASSLRGGPRYEQYF. The DNA for the CDR3 is TGTGCCAGCAGTCTAAGGGGGGGCCCTAGATACGAGCAGTACTTC.

This chain links TRBV5-5 with TRBJ2-7; D possibly corresponds to TRBD1 (5 bases). Trimming took off 0 bases at V and 2 bases at J, with 9 bases between the two ends. The length of the CDR3 is 14 residues. Germline CDR1 reads SGHKS; CDR2 reads YYEKEE (reference sequence). CDR3 sequence: CASSLGTPTYEQYF. CDR3 coding DNA: TGTGCCAGCAGCTTGGGGACACCTACCTACGAGCAGTACTTC.

The DNA of the CDR3 is TGCGCCAGCAGCCAAGGTGTTCGCACTGAAGCTTTCTTT. Its translation: CASSQGVRTEAFF. V is TRBV4-3 and J is TRBJ1-1; D gene uncertain. V lost 1 base and J 4 bases, leaving 7 bases between the germline ends. Per germline, CDR1 LGHNA and CDR2 YSLEER. The CDR3 is 13 residues long.

The rearrangement uses TRBV2 and TRBJ1-1; possible D gene TRBD1, 5 bases. This CDR3 has 15 amino acids. Between the trimmed V and J ends, which lost 3 bases and 6 bases, there was a span of 17 bases. The V gene's germline CDR1 is SNHLY and CDR2 FYNNEI. CDR3 in DNA: TGTGCCAGCAGTGACCCGACAGAAGGAAGAGCTGAAGCTTTCTTT. Encoded protein: CASSDPTEGRAEAFF.

The chain joins TRBV14 to TRBJ1-2; 7 positions agree with TRBD1. The V gene end was trimmed by 5 bases and the J gene end by 7 bases; junction bases not matched to a gene: 4. Germline CDR1 reads SGHDN; CDR2 reads FVKESK. The CDR3 contains 12 residues. The DNA of the CDR3 is TGTGCCAGCAGCTCCTACAGGGGTGGCTACACCTTC. Translating it yields CASSSYRGGYTF.

This chain's CDR3 is CAGKTAFLITDTQYF. The CDR3 region has the DNA TGTGCCGGGAAGACAGCTTTCTTAATCACAGATACGCAGTATTTT. J is TRBJ2-3 and V is TRBV30; TRBD1 might be the D (5 bases). Trimming stripped 8 bases from V and 2 bases from J, with 20 bases between. Germline CDR1 and CDR2: GTSNPN and SVGIG (reference sequence). The CDR3 sequence is 15 residues long.

The chain joins TRBV6-5 to TRBJ2-7; tentative D call: TRBD2 (6 bases). CDR1 and CDR2 (germline): MNHEY, SVGAGI. Trimming took off 2 bases at V and 1 base at J, with 15 bases between the two ends. This CDR3 comprises 16 residues. CDR3 nucleotide sequence: TGTGCCAGCAGTTACGGTAAAGCGGAGGGTTCCTACGAGCAGTACTTC. This encodes CASSYGKAEGSYEQYF.

V is TRBV23-1 and J is TRBJ2-7; D is perhaps TRBD1 (6 bases). TRBV23-1 falls under the ORF class, with uncertain function. The CDR3 sequence is 12 residues long. The V end lost 0 bases, the J end lost 8 bases, and 8 bases lay between the germline ends. The CDR3 spells CASSQSQGKQYF. CDR3 nucleotides: TGCGCCAGCAGTCAATCGCAGGGGAAGCAGTACTTC.

This chain links TRBV15 with TRBJ1-2; D call uncertain. Germline CDR1 reads LNHNV; CDR2 reads YYDKDF (reference sequence). Trimming removed 5 bases from V and 2 bases from J, with 9 bases in between. CDR3 size: 13 residues. DNA of the CDR3: TGTGCCACCAGCCAAACAGTAAACTATGGCTACACCTTC. Protein sequence: CATSQTVNYGYTF.

This rearrangement joins TRBV14 to TRBJ1-2, with TRBD1 matching 9 bases. CDR3 size: 13 residues. Trimming took 3 bases from V and 4 from J; bases not matched to a gene: 0. Germline CDR1 reads SGHDN; CDR2 reads FVKESK. CDR3 bases: TGTGCCAGCAGCCAGGACAGGGGCTATGGCTACACCTTC. It yields the protein CASSQDRGYGYTF.

V and J are TRBV21-1 and TRBJ2-5; TRBD1 is the table's D call and was not checked against the DNA. TRBV21-1 is a documented pseudogene. The CDR3 covers 18 residues. CDR3 residues: CASSQKGRDRACQETQYF. The CDR3 nucleotides are TGTGCCAGCAGCCAAAAAGGACGGGACAGGGCTTGTCAAGAGACCCAGTACTTC.

The chain uses TRBV6-6 and TRBJ1-6; 7 bases align to TRBD1. Germline trimming cut 7 bases from V and 6 bases from J; bases unmatched to any gene: 3. The CDR3 covers 13 residues. Germline values: CDR1 MNHNY, CDR2 SVGAGI (reference sequence). DNA of the CDR3: TGTGCCAGCATTGGGACAGTTAATTCACCCCTCCACTTT. It is translated as CASIGTVNSPLHF.

The V and J genes are TRBV24-1 and TRBJ2-3; 10 bases fit TRBD2. The CDR3 sequence is 14 residues long. Germline values: CDR1 KGHDR, CDR2 SFDVKD. V gave up 3 bases and J gave up 4 bases; unmatched junction bases: 0. In DNA, the CDR3 is TGTGCCACCAGTGATAGCGGGGGGGCAGATACGCAGTATTTT. This translates into CATSDSGGADTQYF.

The chain couples TRBV11-2 to TRBJ2-7, with D perhaps TRBD2 (6 bases). In germline, CDR1 is SGHAT, CDR2 FQNNGV. The CDR3 spans 17 residues. V dropped 1 base and J dropped 0 bases, with 16 bases sitting between them. The CDR3 coding sequence is TGTGCCAGCAGCTTAGTGCGGACACCCGGGAGCTCCTACGAGCAGTACTTC. Translated: CASSLVRTPGSSYEQYF.

The chain links TRBV7-6 to TRBJ2-6; 7 bases agree with TRBD2. The CDR3 spans 17 residues. Germline V CDR1 and CDR2: SGHVS, FNYEAQ. V lost 5 bases and J lost 0; bases outside the gene matches: 7. The CDR3 DNA follows: TGTGCCAGCAGCGAGAGGGAGGGGCCCTCTGGGGCCAACGTCCTGACTTTC. Translation: CASSEREGPSGANVLTF.

The chain links TRBV7-9 to TRBJ2-5; D perhaps matches TRBD1 (5 bases). CDR1 is SEHNR and CDR2 is FQNEAQ in the germline V gene (reference sequence). V lost 4 bases and J lost 3, with 15 bases in between. This CDR3 is built from 15 residues. The CDR3: CASSSPGSIEETQYF. DNA for the CDR3: TGTGCCAGCAGCTCCCCAGGGTCGATTGAAGAGACCCAGTACTTC.

The sample holds a few counts of this clone. The genes are TRBV7-9 and TRBJ1-1; D may be TRBD1 (5 bases). The ends were cut back, 5 bases at V and 4 bases at J, with 8 bases in the middle. CDR1 and CDR2 (germline): SEHNR, FQNEAQ (reference sequence). There are 12 residues in the CDR3. The CDR3 protein is CASSQGGTEAFF. Written as DNA, the CDR3 is TGTGCCAGCAGCCAGGGAGGCACTGAAGCTTTCTTT.

This clone was observed a single time. The chain employs TRBV4-2 and TRBJ2-7; D not certain. Germline CDR1 and CDR2: LGHNA and YNFKEQ. The CDR3 has 14 residues. V lost 0 bases and J lost 0, with 6 bases in between. The DNA of the CDR3 is TGTGCCAGCAGCCAAGAAATTTACTCCTACGAGCAGTACTTC. It yields the protein CASSQEIYSYEQYF.

The rearrangement joins TRBV21-1 to TRBJ1-1. TRBV21-1 corresponds to a pseudogene. The CDR3 is 11 residues long. The CDR3 here is CASPLYTEAFF. The CDR3 DNA sequence: TGTGCCAGCCCGTTATACACTGAAGCTTTCTTT.

This clone has at least ten counts. This chain joins TRBV6-5 and TRBJ1-2; 10 nucleotides match TRBD1. Trimming took 2 bases from V and 4 from J; bases not matched to a gene: 7. The length of the CDR3 is 16 residues. The V gene's germline CDR1 is MNHEY and CDR2 SVGAGI. The CDR3 DNA reads TGTGCCAGCAGTTACGTCAGGACAGGGGGTGGCTATGGCTACACCTTC. This codes for CASSYVRTGGGYGYTF.

The chain links TRBV29-1 to TRBJ2-5, with D uncertain. With 3 bases removed from V and 2 bases from J, the gap between germline ends came to 10 bases. The CDR3 runs 13 residues. Per the germline V gene, CDR1 is SQVTM and CDR2 is ANQGSEA. The CDR3 here is CSVDEDGQETQYF. Here the CDR3 DNA reads TGCAGCGTTGACGAAGACGGGCAAGAGACCCAGTACTTC.

This rearrangement joins TRBV5-4 to TRBJ2-1; D may be TRBD2 (6 bases). The V gene lost 0 bases and the J gene lost 3 bases, with 13 bases spanning the gap. This CDR3 is 16 amino acids long. Germline values: CDR1 SGHNT, CDR2 YYREEE (reference sequence). The CDR3 spells CASSLGQTGDYNEQFF. DNA for the CDR3: TGTGCCAGCAGCTTGGGGCAGACGGGGGACTACAATGAGCAGTTCTTC.

The rearrangement joins TRBV7-8 to TRBJ2-2; TRBD2 matches 8 bases. Per the germline V gene, CDR1 is SGHVS and CDR2 is FQNEAQ. This CDR3 is built from 17 residues. V shed 4 bases, J shed 8 bases, and the junction held 15 bases outside the gene matches. This CDR3 reads CASSSWELAGLGGELFF. The CDR3 DNA is TGTGCCAGCAGCTCATGGGAATTAGCGGGGCTAGGGGGGGAGCTGTTTTTT.

The V gene is TRBV20-1, the J gene TRBJ1-1; no definite D call. With 3 bases removed from V and 0 bases from J, the gap between germline ends came to 14 bases. The germline gives CDR1 DFQATT, CDR2 SNEGSKA (reference sequence). This CDR3 spans 15 amino acids. CDR3 coding DNA: TGCAGTGCTAGTGAGGGTAGCCGGGTGAACACTGAAGCTTTCTTT. Translation gives CSASEGSRVNTEAFF.